These 7 T cell receptor beta chains came from one sample sequenced in a study of circulating CD8 cells and anti-PD-1 response in melanoma. Four subsets defined by PD-1 and/or TIGIT were sorted from live CD3+CD8+TCRalphabeta+ cells. Each library started from about 15 ng of total RNA using the QIAseq Immune Repertoire TCR panel. TCRdb analysed the reads with MiXCR anew, one entry per CDR3 protein. The sample gives roughly 410 distinct CDR3 sequences, approximately 10% of which show up once; roughly 44% is in the top ten. This specimen consisted of CD8+ T cells from PBMCs, obtained at baseline or after one month of anti-PD-1 therapy (not recorded which). The receptor set was obtained from a human donor with melanoma.

This clonotype is termed large. The V call is TRBV28, the J call TRBJ2-7; D is perhaps TRBD1 (6 bases). Looked up from germline, CDR1 is MDHEN and CDR2 is SYDVKM. Trimming took 4 bases from V and 5 from J, leaving 9 bases between them. This CDR3 contains 12 residues. The CDR3 DNA reads as TGTGCCAGCAGTTGGGGGCTTGACGAGCAGTACTTC. As protein: CASSWGLDEQYF.

By share, this clonotype ranks as hyperexpanded. The chain links TRBV20-1 to TRBJ2-7; D tentatively reads TRBD1 or TRBD2 (5 bases each). CDR3 length: 14 amino acids. Germline assignment: CDR1 DFQATT and CDR2 SNEGSKA (reference sequence). V lost 5 bases, J lost 0 bases, and 14 bases lay in between. CDR3 in DNA: TGCAGTGCTCCGGGGCAGGGCTTCTCCTACGAGCAGTACTTC. Protein sequence: CSAPGQGFSYEQYF.

This clonotype is classed as large. The rearrangement uses TRBV28 and TRBJ2-2, with no clear D. V was clipped by 6 bases and J by 0 bases, with 8 bases between them. CDR1 and CDR2 (germline): MDHEN, SYDVKM. CDR3 length: 14 amino acids. For the CDR3, the DNA is TGTGCCAGCAGGTTCAACCCGAACACCGGGGAGCTGTTTTTT. As protein: CASRFNPNTGELFF.

By share of the sample, this clonotype is large. The chain joins TRBV28 to TRBJ1-4; 7 nucleotides align to TRBD1. The CDR3 is made up of 18 amino acids. V shed 3 bases, J shed 0 bases, and the junction held 10 bases outside the gene matches. The V gene's germline CDR1 is MDHEN and CDR2 SYDVKM. Here the CDR3 reads CASSFQITGDPTNEKLFF. The CDR3 nucleotides read TGTGCCAGCAGTTTCCAAATTACAGGGGACCCAACTAATGAAAAACTGTTTTTT.

This clonotype is labeled large (0.1 to 1%). This rearrangement joins TRBV19 to TRBJ2-1; no clear D. CDR1 is LNHDA and CDR2 is SQIVND in the germline V gene (reference sequence). The CDR3 is 13 residues long. Trimming took off 7 bases at V and 3 bases at J, with 10 bases between the two ends. The CDR3: CASKETYYNEQFF. CDR3 coding DNA: TGTGCCAGTAAGGAAACATACTACAATGAGCAGTTCTTC.

By share of the sample, this clonotype is large. The chain has TRBV29-1 and TRBJ2-7; D perhaps matches TRBD2 (6 bases). The CDR3 covers 14 residues. Germline-derived CDR1 and CDR2 are SQVTM and ANQGSEA. The CDR3 DNA reads as TGCAGTGGGACTGGACAAGGGAACTCCTACGAGCAGTACTTC. This encodes CSGTGQGNSYEQYF.

This clonotype qualifies as large (0.1 to 1%). This chain links TRBV28 with TRBJ2-7; D perhaps matches TRBD1 (6 bases). CDR1 is MDHEN, CDR2 SYDVKM, per germline. The germline V and J ends were trimmed by 5 bases and 1 base, with 15 bases remaining between them. This CDR3 is built from 15 residues. CDR3 sequence: CASSTQDSRSYEQYF. DNA for the CDR3: TGTGCCAGCAGTACACAGGACAGTAGATCCTACGAGCAGTACTTC.